This TCR beta chain came from a study of blood T cells in healthy people across ages. Alongside a J-beta primer mix, a sample-barcoded 5' primer served in a second PCR lasting 7 to 11 cycles. MiXCR, applied by TCRdb to the 5' RACE reads, yields one record per CDR3 protein. The sample shows about 750,000 distinct CDR3 sequences, 53% of them seen only once. Per the germline V gene, CDR1 is MNHEY and CDR2 is SVGAGI. This CDR3 region has 14 residues. V trimming: 6 bases; J trimming: 2 bases; junction bases outside the gene matches: 7. J is TRBJ2-7 and V is TRBV6-5; the match to TRBD1 covers 7 bases. Sequencing input: blood. The receptor comes from a man at least 80 years old in good health. In nucleotides, the CDR3 is TGTGCCAGCAGAAGCTCGACAGGGACCTACGAGCAGTACTTC. It is translated as CASRSSTGTYEQYF.